This TCR beta chain was captured by sequencing in a study of blood T cell repertoires in COVID-19. CDR3 length: 16 amino acids. Germline loops: CDR1 LNHDA, CDR2 SQIVND (reference sequence). V shed 2 bases, J shed 4 bases, and the junction held 10 bases outside the gene matches. Clones were read by immunoSEQ multiplex PCR, and TCRdb kept only the in-frame ones, dropping some. The sample has about 56,000 clones; around 90% are singletons. V usage is TRBV19 and J usage is TRBJ1-1; 7 nucleotides agree with TRBD1. The source of this sequence is a man aged 50 to 60 with active COVID-19. Sequencing was performed on peripheral blood. Here the CDR3 DNA reads TGTGCCAGTAGTATAAACAGGGGAACGACGACCACTGAAGCTTTCTTT. This translates into CASSINRGTTTTEAFF. The entire variable domain, with the rest obtained from reference TRBV19 and TRBJ1-1, is as follows: DGGITQSPKYLFRKEGQNVTLSCEQNLNHDAMYWYRQDPGQGLRLIYYSQIVNDFQKGDIAEGYSVSREKKESFPLTVTSAQKNPTAFYLCASSINRGTTTTEAFFGQGTRLTVV.